A single sample is the source of the 3 T cell receptor beta chains below, sequenced in a study of blood T cells in healthy people across ages. With a J-beta primer mix and a sample-barcoded 5' primer, a second PCR ran about 6 to 11 cycles. TCRdb re-analysed the 5' RACE reads in MiXCR, keeping a single row per CDR3 protein. The table has about 1,500,000 distinct CDR3 sequences, 28% seen once. Sequencing input: blood. The source is a woman aged 25 to 39 in good health.

There are many counts of this clonotype. V gene TRBV24-1 combines with J gene TRBJ2-1; D not certain. V lost 5 bases and J lost 5, with 9 bases in between. The CDR3 is made up of 13 amino acids. The germline V gene has CDR1 KGHDR and CDR2 SFDVKD. In nucleotides, the CDR3 is TGTGCCACCAGTGTGGGTATAAACAATGAGCAGTTCTTC. Its protein product is CATSVGINNEQFF.

Regarding this clonotype: Sequence at one end of the junction differs from germline and may be a read error. The chain uses TRBV7-2 and TRBJ1-2; D remains unclear. CDR1 SGHTA and CDR2 FQGNSA come from the germline V gene. The CDR3 is 16 residues long. The CDR3, as DNA: TGTGCCAGCAGCTTAGGGCTTGGAGGGCAAAACTATGGTTACACCTTC. As protein: CASSLGLGGQNYGYTF. Looking up the rest from reference TRBV7-2 and TRBJ1-2 gives the full variable domain: GAGVSQSPSNKVTEKGKDVELRCDPISGHTALYWYRQSLGQGLEFLIYFQGNSAPDKSGLPSDRFSAERTGGSVSTLTIQRTQQEDSAVYLCASSLGLGGQNYGYTFGSGTRLTVV.

J is TRBJ2-1 and V is TRBV29-1; D is undetermined. The V gene lost 4 bases and the J gene lost 3 bases, with 7 bases spanning the gap. CDR1 and CDR2 from the germline V gene are SQVTM and ANQGSEA. CDR3 length: 12 amino acids. The CDR3, as DNA: TGCAGCGTTGGGAGCGACTACAATGAGCAGTTCTTC. Encoded protein: CSVGSDYNEQFF.